What follows are 24 T cell receptor beta chains derived from one specimen sequenced in a study of human T cells and chemical hapten exposure. One entry per CDR3 protein results from TCRdb running MiXCR on the RACE reads. Of under 100,000 distinct CDR3 sequences in the sample, about 8% were seen once. Time point indicated: pre-sensitization, week 0. Described treatment: therapeutic diphenylcyclopropenone sensitization with weekly scalp DPC. The material sequenced was whole blood, taken in connection with sensitization to the hapten diphenylcyclopropenone (DPC). The receptors were sampled from a man between 35 and 55 years old with alopecia areata. Some clones in this sample may be carry-over from other donors' samples.

This clonotype was recorded many times. The genes are TRBV6-1 and TRBJ2-7; D is possibly TRBD2 (5 bases). V was cut by 10 bases and J by 3 bases, with 10 bases left in between. In germline, CDR1 is MNHNS, CDR2 SASEGT. The CDR3 has 11 residues. The CDR3 region is CATTGSYEQYV. Here the CDR3 DNA reads TGTGCCACAACGGGGAGCTACGAGCAGTACGTC.

The rearrangement links TRBV27 to TRBJ2-7, with D possibly being TRBD1 (5 bases). Trimming took off 3 bases at V and 5 bases at J, with 8 bases between the two ends. CDR3 length: 12 residues. Germline V gene lookup returns CDR1 MNHEY and CDR2 SMNVEV (reference sequence). For the CDR3, the DNA is TGTGCCAGCAGTTTTAACAGGCACGAGCAGTACTTC. Residues: CASSFNRHEQYF.

This clonotype occurred a few times. V is TRBV5-4 and J is TRBJ2-3; perhaps D is TRBD1 or TRBD2 (5 bases each). Per germline, CDR1 SGHNT and CDR2 YYREEE (reference sequence). V was cut by 3 bases and J by 0 bases, with 17 bases left in between. The length of the CDR3 is 17 residues. The CDR3 here is CASSSVRGAQSTDTQYF. DNA for the CDR3: TGTGCCAGCAGCTCGGTTCGAGGGGCCCAAAGCACAGATACGCAGTATTTT.

This clonotype has ten or more counts. The chain uses TRBV7-2 and TRBJ1-1; 8 nucleotides line up with TRBD1. The CDR3 runs 13 residues. The trim removed 4 bases at V and 13 bases at J, leaving 11 bases unmatched. Per the germline V gene, CDR1 is SGHTA and CDR2 is FQGNSA. CDR3 in amino acids: CASSSDRARRFFF. The CDR3, as DNA: TGTGCCAGCAGCTCGGACAGGGCTAGACGTTTTTTCTTT.

This clonotype has just a few counts. V gene TRBV5-1 combines with J gene TRBJ1-2, with a tentative D call TRBD1 (5 bases). The CDR3 is made up of 12 amino acids. CDR1 and CDR2 (germline): SGHRS, YFSETQ. Trimming removed 4 bases at V and 7 bases at J, with 11 bases between. DNA of the CDR3: TGCGCCAGCAGCATAGGGGTTTTTGGCTACACCTTC. Translated, it gives CASSIGVFGYTF.

In this sample, this clonotype turned up a few times. The V call is TRBV7-6, the J call TRBJ2-3; maybe TRBD2 (5 bases). With 5 bases removed from V and 6 bases from J, the gap between germline ends came to 12 bases. Germline CDR1 SGHVS, CDR2 FNYEAQ. This CDR3 comprises 13 residues. This CDR3 reads CASSLGKVDTQYF. The CDR3 DNA reads as TGTGCCAGCAGCCTCGGGAAGGTTGATACGCAGTATTTT.

This chain links TRBV28 with TRBJ2-7; possibly TRBD2 for D (5 bases). The V and J ends lost 10 bases and 6 bases respectively, with 22 bases between them. The germline CDR1 and CDR2 sequences are MDHEN and SYDVKM. The CDR3 spans 14 residues. Here the CDR3 DNA reads TGTGCCACTACGGAAGGGCTAGCAGTACGCGAGCAGTACTTC. It yields the protein CATTEGLAVREQYF. Combining the CDR3 with reference TRBV28 and TRBJ2-7 gives the whole variable domain DVKVTQSSRYLVKRTGEKVFLECVQDMDHENMFWYRQDPGLGLRLIYFSYDVKMKEKGDIPEGYSVSREKKERFSLILESASTNQTSMYLCATTEGLAVREQYFGPGTRLTVT.

V gene TRBV25-1 combines with J gene TRBJ2-3; tentatively, D is TRBD2 (6 bases). The V end lost 5 bases, the J end lost 4 bases, and 16 bases lay between the germline ends. Germline V gene sequence: CDR1 MGHDK, CDR2 SYGVNS. The CDR3 has 15 amino acids. CDR3 sequence: CASSPRGWWSDTQYF. The CDR3 coding sequence is TGTGCCAGCAGTCCTCGGGGGTGGTGGTCAGATACGCAGTATTTT.

The table lists this clonotype with a few counts. The V gene is TRBV7-2, the J gene TRBJ2-3; 7 bases are a match to TRBD1. The CDR3 length is 18 residues. V shed 3 bases, J shed 2 bases, and the junction held 14 bases outside the gene matches. Per germline, CDR1 SGHTA and CDR2 FQGNSA. The CDR3 loop is CASSLFDAGGALTDTQYF. The CDR3, as DNA: TGTGCCAGCAGCTTGTTTGACGCAGGGGGTGCTCTCACAGATACGCAGTATTTT.

This clonotype appeared many times. The gene calls are TRBV20-1 and TRBJ2-4; no clear D gene. From germline, CDR1 is DFQATT and CDR2 SNEGSKA (reference sequence). V was shortened by 0 bases and J by 2 bases, with 11 bases between the two germline ends. The CDR3 totals 15 residues. CDR3 nucleotides: TGCAGTGCTAGAGACCCTCTAGAGACCAAAAACATTCAGTACTTC. Encoded protein: CSARDPLETKNIQYF.

The CDR3 DNA reads TGTGCCAGCAGCTTTGATGCTAGCGGGAGATACGAGCAGTACTTC. This encodes CASSFDASGRYEQYF. The chain recombines TRBV11-1 with TRBJ2-7; 10 bases are a match to TRBD2. The CDR3 runs 15 residues. Looked up from germline, CDR1 is SGHAT and CDR2 is FQDESV (reference sequence). With V trimmed by 3 bases and J by 4 bases, 6 bases remained unmatched.

Many counts were recorded for this clonotype. This chain uses TRBV7-3 with TRBJ1-1; 9 bases fit TRBD1. This CDR3 region has 14 residues. Losses at the gene ends were 4 bases for V and 3 bases for J; bases not matched to a gene: 3. In germline, CDR1 is SGHTA, CDR2 FQGTGA. The CDR3 coding sequence is TGTGCCAGCAGCTCACAGGGGGCAGACACTGAAGCTTTCTTT. Amino acid sequence: CASSSQGADTEAFF.

This clonotype was seen at least ten times. As DNA, the CDR3 is TGTGCCAGCAGCTTGGTCGGCAGCACCACAGATACGCAGTATTTT. Its translation is CASSLVGSTTDTQYF. V is TRBV5-6 and J is TRBJ2-3; no clear D gene. CDR1 is SGHDT, CDR2 YYEEEE, per germline. Trimming pared 0 bases from V and 2 bases from J, leaving 10 bases between. The CDR3 is 15 amino acids. Full variable domain (missing parts from reference TRBV5-6 and TRBJ2-3): DAGVTQSPTHLIKTRGQQVTLRCSPKSGHDTVSWYQQALGQGPQFIFQYYEEEERQRGNFPDRFSGHQFPNYSSELNVNALLLGDSALYLCASSLVGSTTDTQYFGPGTRLTVL.

In its sample, this clonotype was seen a few times. The J gene is TRBJ2-3, the V gene TRBV12-3 or TRBV12-4; TRBD2 might be the D (5 bases). With 6 bases removed from V and 11 bases from J, the gap between germline ends came to 15 bases. This CDR3 contains 12 residues. The CDR3 sequence: CASRAVGFGQYF. DNA of the CDR3: TGTGCCAGCAGAGCGGTGGGGTTCGGGCAGTATTTT.

This clonotype was detected only a few times. CDR3 region: CSASLAGSRRETQYF. In DNA, the CDR3 is TGCAGTGCTTCACTAGCGGGGAGTCGAAGGGAGACCCAGTACTTC. The V gene is TRBV20-1, the J gene TRBJ2-5; 10 positions match TRBD2. The ends lost 5 bases at V and 5 bases at J; junction bases unmatched: 11. CDR3 length equals 15 residues. Per the germline V gene, CDR1 is DFQATT and CDR2 is SNEGSKA (reference sequence).

Concerning this clonotype itself: A much larger clone differs from this one at a single base, so this may be a read error. This chain links TRBV7-8 with TRBJ1-1; maybe TRBD1 (5 bases). Germline V CDR1 and CDR2: SGHVS, FQNEAQ. V lost 5 bases and J 7 bases, leaving 14 bases between the germline ends. CDR3 length: 13 amino acids. The DNA for the CDR3 is TGTGCCAGCAGCCTTTTCAGGGACTGTGAAGCTTTCTTT. Its translation: CASSLFRDCEAFF.

This clonotype has a count of ten or more. V is TRBV9 and J is TRBJ1-3; no clear D. The CDR3 runs 17 residues. V was shortened by 1 base and J by 4 bases, with 18 bases between the two germline ends. CDR1 and CDR2 from the germline V gene are SGDLS and YYNGEE. The CDR3 protein is CASSVLDGARGGNTIYF. The CDR3 DNA is TGTGCCAGCAGCGTACTGGACGGTGCACGGGGAGGAAACACCATATATTTT. Complete variable domain (other parts from reference TRBV9 and TRBJ1-3): DSGVTQTPKHLITATGQRVTLRCSPRSGDLSVYWYQQSLDQGLQFLIQYYNGEERAKGNILERFSAQQFPDLHSELNLSSLELGDSALYFCASSVLDGARGGNTIYFGEGSWLTVV.

This clonotype was seen ten or more times. V gene TRBV6-2 or TRBV6-3 combines with J gene TRBJ2-7; maybe TRBD2 (6 bases). In germline, CDR1 is MNHEY, CDR2 SVGEGT. V lost 6 bases and J 2 bases, leaving 20 bases between the germline ends. This CDR3 is built from 16 residues. The CDR3: CASSSPGLAIPYEQYV. CDR3 DNA: TGTGCCAGCAGCTCACCCGGTCTAGCGATTCCCTACGAGCAGTACGTC.

This clonotype has just a few counts. The rearrangement links TRBV20-1 to TRBJ1-2; D is undetermined. Between the trimmed V and J ends, which lost 3 bases and 4 bases, there was a span of 18 bases. From germline, CDR1 is DFQATT and CDR2 SNEGSKA (reference sequence). The CDR3 loop spans 15 amino acids. This CDR3 is CSARGEGKTSYGYTF. CDR3 sequence (DNA): TGCAGTGCTAGGGGCGAGGGCAAAACTAGCTATGGCTACACCTTC.

J is TRBJ2-5 and V is TRBV14; the match to TRBD1 covers 7 bases. The CDR3 is 14 residues long. Germline CDR1 is SGHDN and CDR2 is FVKESK. V shed 2 bases and J 3 bases; nucleotides not matched to a gene: 3. The CDR3 DNA sequence: TGTGCCAGCAGCCAAATAGACAGGGAAGAGACCCAGTACTTC. Its translation: CASSQIDREETQYF.

This clonotype was picked up a small number of times. This chain uses TRBV6-2 or TRBV6-3 with TRBJ1-5, with D possibly being TRBD1 (6 bases). This CDR3 has 17 residues. V was clipped by 0 bases and J by 4 bases, with 16 bases between them. Germline lookup yields CDR1 MNHEY and CDR2 SVGEGT. The CDR3 coding sequence is TGTGCCAGCAGTTACTCGTCCTCGGGACAAGAGAATCAGCCCCAGCATTTT. The encoded protein is CASSYSSSGQENQPQHF.

This clonotype has a handful of counts. The gene calls are TRBV20-1 and TRBJ1-1; the match to TRBD1 covers 10 bases. Germline loops: CDR1 DFQATT, CDR2 SNEGSKA (reference sequence). Trimming cost V 0 bases and J 4 bases; bases outside gene matches: 5. The CDR3 runs 15 residues. CDR3 sequence (DNA): TGCAGTGCTAGAGAACTGGACAGGGGGTCCACTGAAGCTTTCTTT. Translated, it gives CSARELDRGSTEAFF.

The chain combines TRBV6-2 or TRBV6-3 with TRBJ1-5, with a possible D match to TRBD1 (5 bases). CDR3 size: 15 residues. Trimming took off 8 bases at V and 6 bases at J, with 20 bases between the two ends. Germline values: CDR1 MNHEY, CDR2 SVGEGT. The CDR3 DNA reads TGTGCCAGCTCTGAGAGGGGCAGGCTCATTCAGCCCCAGCATTTT. This encodes CASSERGRLIQPQHF.

This chain uses TRBV11-3 with TRBJ2-1; 7 nucleotides agree with TRBD2. Germline lookup yields CDR1 SGHNT and CDR2 YENEEA. The trim removed 3 bases at V and 6 bases at J, leaving 11 bases unmatched. This CDR3 is 16 amino acids long. The CDR3 nucleotides are TGTGCCAGCAGCTTCCGTTCCGGGAGGTTAGGCAATGAGCAGTTCTTC. This translates into CASSFRSGRLGNEQFF.